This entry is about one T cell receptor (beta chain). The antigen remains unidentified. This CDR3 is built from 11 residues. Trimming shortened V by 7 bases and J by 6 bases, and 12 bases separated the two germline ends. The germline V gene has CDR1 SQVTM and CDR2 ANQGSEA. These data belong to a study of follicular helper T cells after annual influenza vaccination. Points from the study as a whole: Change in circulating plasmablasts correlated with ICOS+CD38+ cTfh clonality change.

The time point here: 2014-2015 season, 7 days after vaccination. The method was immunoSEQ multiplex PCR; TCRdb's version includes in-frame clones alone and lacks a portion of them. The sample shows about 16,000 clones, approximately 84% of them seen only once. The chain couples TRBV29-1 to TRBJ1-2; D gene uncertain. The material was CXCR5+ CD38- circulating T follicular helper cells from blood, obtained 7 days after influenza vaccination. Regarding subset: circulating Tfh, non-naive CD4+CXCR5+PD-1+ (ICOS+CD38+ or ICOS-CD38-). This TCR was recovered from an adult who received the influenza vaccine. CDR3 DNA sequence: TGCAGCGCGCCAGACTTGGATGGCTACACCTTC. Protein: CSAPDLDGYTF.